One sample yielded the 10 T cell receptor beta chains listed below, sequenced in a study of shared clonotypes between healthy human individuals. Measured with immunoSEQ multiplex PCR; TCRdb has only the in-frame clones, and not every one. The sample carries millions of clones, 80% to 95% recorded once. Sample: naive CD4+ T cells from PBMCs. Noted subset: CD45RA+ positively selected. The receptors originated from a man between 18 and 29 years old in good health. Some clones in this sample may be carry-over from other donors' samples.

This chain uses TRBV15 with TRBJ2-3; D possibly matches TRBD1 or TRBD2 (5 bases each). The germline V gene encodes CDR1 LNHNV and CDR2 YYDKDF (reference sequence). Trimming shortened V by 5 bases and J by 4 bases, and 22 bases separated the two germline ends. CDR3 length: 17 amino acids. The CDR3 region has the DNA TGTGCCACCAGCGGACAACCGGGACGCTTTAGGCCAGATACGCAGTATTTT. As protein: CATSGQPGRFRPDTQYF.

This rearrangement joins TRBV7-2 to TRBJ2-7; 8 nucleotides match TRBD2. V lost 1 base to trimming and J lost 4 bases; unmatched junction nucleotides: 6. Looked up from germline, CDR1 is SGHTA and CDR2 is FQGNSA. This CDR3 contains 15 residues. For the CDR3, the DNA is TGTGCCAGCAGCTTAGTTCTAGCGGGTACATACGAGCAGTACTTC. Translating it yields CASSLVLAGTYEQYF.

A single count supports this clone. Other DNA sequences in this specimen translate into the identical CDR3. V is TRBV5-1 and J is TRBJ1-4; TRBD1 matches 11 bases. V shed 1 base and J 6 bases; nucleotides not matched to a gene: 5. The CDR3 is 16 amino acids. The germline V gene encodes CDR1 SGHRS and CDR2 YFSETQ. This CDR3 is CASSLFPGQGDEKLFF. CDR3 nucleotides: TGCGCCAGCAGCTTGTTTCCGGGACAGGGGGATGAAAAACTGTTTTTT.

V and J are TRBV5-4 and TRBJ1-1, with D perhaps TRBD1 (5 bases). The germline gives CDR1 SGHNT, CDR2 YYREEE (reference sequence). The CDR3 has 14 amino acids. The germline V and J ends were trimmed by 1 base and 5 bases, with 12 bases remaining between them. In DNA, the CDR3 is TGTGCCAGCAGCTTGTTGGGGGGGGATACTGAAGCTTTCTTT. Its translation is CASSLLGGDTEAFF.

CDR3 nucleotide sequence: TGTGCCAGCAGCACGACCGGGACAGGGGGCGCGGATGGCTACACCTTC. Translating it yields CASSTTGTGGADGYTF. The rearrangement joins TRBV7-9 to TRBJ1-2; TRBD1 matches at 12 bases. Germline V lookup: CDR1 SEHNR, CDR2 FQNEAQ (reference sequence). The junction had 10 bases not matched to a gene; V was cut back by 5 bases and J by 6 bases. The CDR3 contains 16 residues.

The CDR3 here is CASSLEGGPQHF. For the CDR3, the DNA is TGCGCCAGCAGCTTGGAAGGGGGGCCCCAGCATTTT. The J gene is TRBJ1-5, the V gene TRBV5-1; tentative D call: TRBD1 (6 bases). The germline V and J ends were trimmed by 0 bases and 9 bases, with 7 bases remaining between them. The CDR3 runs to 12 residues. Germline V gene data show CDR1 as SGHRS and CDR2 as YFSETQ.

The V call is TRBV5-4, the J call TRBJ1-2; D gene ambiguous. From germline, CDR1 is SGHNT and CDR2 YYREEE (reference sequence). This CDR3 is 12 amino acids long. V gave up 4 bases and J gave up 2 bases, with 6 bases separating them. For the CDR3, the DNA is TGTGCCAGCAGCGCACAGAACTATGGCTACACCTTC. Encoded protein: CASSAQNYGYTF.

The V call is TRBV27, the J call TRBJ2-7; tentative D call: TRBD2 (6 bases). The CDR3 length is 16 residues. The germline V and J ends were trimmed by 2 bases and 5 bases, with 19 bases remaining between them. Per the germline V gene, CDR1 is MNHEY and CDR2 is SMNVEV (reference sequence). CDR3 sequence (DNA): TGTGCCAGCAGTTTAGGGGGACTCCCGGGACGCCACGAGCAGTACTTC. Its translation is CASSLGGLPGRHEQYF.

The V call is TRBV7-2, the J call TRBJ1-2; possible D gene TRBD1, 5 bases. Germline V gene sequence: CDR1 SGHTA, CDR2 FQGNSA. The CDR3 is made up of 14 amino acids. The V gene lost 0 bases and the J gene lost 4 bases, with 9 bases spanning the gap. CDR3 DNA: TGTGCCAGCAGCTTAGCGGGACCCAGCTATGGCTACACCTTC. This encodes CASSLAGPSYGYTF. The whole variable domain, filled in from reference TRBV7-2 and TRBJ1-2, reads GAGVSQSPSNKVTEKGKDVELRCDPISGHTALYWYRQSLGQGLEFLIYFQGNSAPDKSGLPSDRFSAERTGGSVSTLTIQRTQQEDSAVYLCASSLAGPSYGYTFGSGTRLTVV.

J is TRBJ2-5 and V is TRBV30; D is perhaps TRBD1 (6 bases). This CDR3 has 13 amino acids. Germline CDR1 reads GTSNPN; CDR2 reads SVGIG (reference sequence). Trimming shortened V by 5 bases and J by 2 bases, and 12 bases separated the two germline ends. The CDR3 DNA follows: TGTGCCTGGGGCGGACAGATACAAGAGACCCAGTACTTC. Protein sequence: CAWGGQIQETQYF.